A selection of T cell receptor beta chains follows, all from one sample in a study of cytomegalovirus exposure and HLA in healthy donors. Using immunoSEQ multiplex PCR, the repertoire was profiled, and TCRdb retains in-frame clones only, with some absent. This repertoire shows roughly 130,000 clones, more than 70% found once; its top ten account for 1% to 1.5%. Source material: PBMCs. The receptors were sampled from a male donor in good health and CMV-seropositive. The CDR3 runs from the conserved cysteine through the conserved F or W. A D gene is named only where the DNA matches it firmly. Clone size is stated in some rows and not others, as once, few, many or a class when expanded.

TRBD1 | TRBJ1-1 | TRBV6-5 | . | TGTGCCAGCAGGATAGGACAGGGCGGCACTGAAGCTTTCTTT | CASRIGQGGTEAFF
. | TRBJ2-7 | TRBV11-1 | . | TGTGCCAGCAGCTTCTCAGGGCAGAGCTCCTACGAGCAGTACTTC | CASSFSGQSSYEQYF
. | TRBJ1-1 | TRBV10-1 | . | TGCGCCAGCAGCCAGTTCGACAGACACGAAGCTTTCTTT | CASSQFDRHEAFF
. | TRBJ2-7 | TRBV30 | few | TGTGCCTGGAGTGTCGGTCGGGAGCCCTACGAGCAGTACTTC | CAWSVGREPYEQYF
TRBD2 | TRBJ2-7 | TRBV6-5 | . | TGTGCCAGCAGCACAACCGGACTAGCGGCTTACGAGCAGTACTTC | CASSTTGLAAYEQYF
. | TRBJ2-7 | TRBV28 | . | TGTGCCAGCAGTTCTTTCTACGAGCAGTACTTC | CASSSFYEQYF
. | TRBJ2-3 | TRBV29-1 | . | TGCAGCGTTACCGGGACTCGAGATACGCAGTATTTT | CSVTGTRDTQYF
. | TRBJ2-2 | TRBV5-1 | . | TGCGCCAGCAGCTTGGCCGGGCAAGGGGGAAACACCGGGGAGCTGTTTTTT | CASSLAGQGGNTGELFF
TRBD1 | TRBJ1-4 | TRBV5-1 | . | TGCGCCAGCAGGGCCGACAGGGTTGGTGAAAAACTGTTTTTT | CASRADRVGEKLFF
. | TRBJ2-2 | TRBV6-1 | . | TGTGCCAGCAGTGAACACTCGACATTTACGGGGGAGACCGGGGAGCTGTTTTTT | CASSEHSTFTGETGELFF
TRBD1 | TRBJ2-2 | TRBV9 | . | TGTGCCAGCAGTTCGGGACAGGGGCCCACCGGGGAGCTGTTTTTT | CASSSGQGPTGELFF
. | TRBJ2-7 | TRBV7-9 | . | TGTTCCAGCAGCGAACCTGGTTTTCGGGACTTGAGCTCCTACGAGCAGTACTTC | CSSSEPGFRDLSSYEQYF
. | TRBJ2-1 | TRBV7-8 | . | TGTGCCAGCACCTTGGGGGGGGGCCCAAATGAGCAGTTCTTC | CASTLGGGPNEQFF
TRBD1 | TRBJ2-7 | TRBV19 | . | TGTGCCAGTAGTCCCGGACAGGGCCGTTTCTACGAGCAGTACTTC | CASSPGQGRFYEQYF
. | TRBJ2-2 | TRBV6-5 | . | TGTGCCAGCAGTTACGCGGGGGCCGTAACCGGGGAGCTGTTTTTT | CASSYAGAVTGELFF
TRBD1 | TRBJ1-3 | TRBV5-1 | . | TGCGCCAGCAGCTTGGACAGGGGGCTAGGAAACACCATATATTTT | CASSLDRGLGNTIYF
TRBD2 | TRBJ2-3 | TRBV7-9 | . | TGTGCCAGCCGCACTAGCGGGAGAGGAATAGATACGCAGTATTTT | CASRTSGRGIDTQYF
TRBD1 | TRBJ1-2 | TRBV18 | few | TGTGCCAGCTCACCAAGGGACAGGCCGGATGGCTACACCTTC | CASSPRDRPDGYTF
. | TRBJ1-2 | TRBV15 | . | TGTGCCACCAGCAGAGGGGGGTCGGGGGACGGTGGAGGCTACACCTTC | CATSRGGSGDGGGYTF